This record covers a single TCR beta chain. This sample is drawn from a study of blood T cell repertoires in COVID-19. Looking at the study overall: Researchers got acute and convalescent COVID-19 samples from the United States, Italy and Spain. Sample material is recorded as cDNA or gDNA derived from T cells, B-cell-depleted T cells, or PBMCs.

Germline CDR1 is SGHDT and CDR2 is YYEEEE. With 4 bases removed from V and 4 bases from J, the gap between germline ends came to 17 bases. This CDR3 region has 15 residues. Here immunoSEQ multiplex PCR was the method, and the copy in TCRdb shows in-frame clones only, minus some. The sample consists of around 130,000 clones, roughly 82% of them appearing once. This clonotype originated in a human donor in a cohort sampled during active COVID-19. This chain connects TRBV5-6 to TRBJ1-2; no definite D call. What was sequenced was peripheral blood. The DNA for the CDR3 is TGTGCCAGCAGCCCCCCGGGCGGGTCGGGCTATGGCTACACCTTC. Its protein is CASSPPGGSGYGYTF.